These T cell receptor beta chains were read from a single sample in a study of blood T cell repertoires in COVID-19. The method was immunoSEQ multiplex PCR; TCRdb's version includes in-frame clones alone and lacks a portion of them. Among 200,000 to 250,000 clones listed, about 78% were seen once. Sequencing was carried out using peripheral blood. These receptors were taken from a woman in her 70s with acute or convalescent COVID-19. The CDR3 runs from the conserved cysteine through the conserved F or W. Each record gives: CDR3 DNA, CDR3 protein, J gene, CDR3 length, V gene, clone size, D gene. A D gene is named only where the DNA matches it firmly. The size of a clone is reported for some rows only, either as once, few or many, or as a class for expanded clones.

CDR3nt: TGCGCCAGCAGCTTGGGGACAGGAGGAACCGGGGAGCTGTTTTTT; CDR3aa: CASSLGTGGTGELFF; j_gene: TRBJ2-2; len: 15; v_gene: TRBV5-1; abundance: -; d_gene: TRBD1
CDR3nt: TGTGCCAGCAGTTTAGGCGGGAGGGCCTACAATGAGCAGTTCTTC; CDR3aa: CASSLGGRAYNEQFF; j_gene: TRBJ2-1; len: 15; v_gene: TRBV27; abundance: -; d_gene: TRBD2
CDR3nt: TGTGCCAGCAGCCCATCTCAGGGGGCGGACTACTATGGCTACACCTTC; CDR3aa: CASSPSQGADYYGYTF; j_gene: TRBJ1-2; len: 16; v_gene: TRBV7-6; abundance: -; d_gene: TRBD1
CDR3nt: TGCAGCGGCCGGACAGGGGTCCAAGAGACCCAGTACTTC; CDR3aa: CSGRTGVQETQYF; j_gene: TRBJ2-5; len: 13; v_gene: TRBV29-1; abundance: few; d_gene: TRBD1
CDR3nt: TGTGCCAGTAGTACGGGGACTATAGAGACCCAGTACTTC; CDR3aa: CASSTGTIETQYF; j_gene: TRBJ2-5; len: 13; v_gene: TRBV19; abundance: -; d_gene: TRBD2
CDR3nt: TGTGCCAGCAGTCCACAGGGGGCCGGTGGCTACACCTTC; CDR3aa: CASSPQGAGGYTF; j_gene: TRBJ1-2; len: 13; v_gene: TRBV6-2/TRBV6-3; abundance: -; d_gene: TRBD1
CDR3nt: TGTGCCTGTGGCAGGCAAGCAACTAATGAAAAACTGTTTTTT; CDR3aa: CACGRQATNEKLFF; j_gene: TRBJ1-4; len: 14; v_gene: TRBV30; abundance: -; d_gene: -
CDR3nt: TGTGCCAGCAGTGATGGTAGGACCAGGGGTACTGAAGCTTTCTTT; CDR3aa: CASSDGRTRGTEAFF; j_gene: TRBJ1-1; len: 15; v_gene: TRBV6-1; abundance: -; d_gene: -
CDR3nt: TGTGCCAGCAGCAGGGGAGATACGCAGTATTTT; CDR3aa: CASSRGDTQYF; j_gene: TRBJ2-3; len: 11; v_gene: TRBV12-3/TRBV12-4; abundance: -; d_gene: -
CDR3nt: TGTGCCAGCTCACCATGGCTAGCGGGAGCCGAGCAGTACTTC; CDR3aa: CASSPWLAGAEQYF; j_gene: TRBJ2-7; len: 14; v_gene: TRBV18; abundance: -; d_gene: TRBD2
CDR3nt: TGCGCCAGCAGCTTTTTTGCAGGGGAGACCGGGGAGCTGTTTTTT; CDR3aa: CASSFFAGETGELFF; j_gene: TRBJ2-2; len: 15; v_gene: TRBV5-1; abundance: -; d_gene: -
CDR3nt: TGTGCCAGCAGCTTAGACAGGGTTGCTGGAAACACCATATATTTT; CDR3aa: CASSLDRVAGNTIYF; j_gene: TRBJ1-3; len: 15; v_gene: TRBV3-1/TRBV3-2; abundance: few; d_gene: TRBD1
CDR3nt: TGTGCCAGCAGTAGGTGGGCTAGCGGGGGCGAAGGGGCCAAAAACATTCAGTACTTC; CDR3aa: CASSRWASGGEGAKNIQYF; j_gene: TRBJ2-4; len: 19; v_gene: TRBV28; abundance: -; d_gene: TRBD2
CDR3nt: TGTGCCAGCAGAAGGGGTATCAGGCAGTTCTTC; CDR3aa: CASRRGIRQFF; j_gene: TRBJ2-1; len: 11; v_gene: TRBV9; abundance: -; d_gene: -
CDR3nt: TGCGCCAGCAGCCCCGGACCCCGGGACAGGGCCTTTAATAGCAATCAGCCCCAGCATTTT; CDR3aa: CASSPGPRDRAFNSNQPQHF; j_gene: TRBJ1-5; len: 20; v_gene: TRBV4-1; abundance: many; d_gene: TRBD1
CDR3nt: TGTGCCAGTAGCACGACAGCATCTGGGGCCAACGTCCTGACTTTC; CDR3aa: CASSTTASGANVLTF; j_gene: TRBJ2-6; len: 15; v_gene: TRBV19; abundance: -; d_gene: -
CDR3nt: TGTGCCAGTAGTATAGCCCCCCCGACAGGGCCTGGGGCCAACGTCCTGACTTTC; CDR3aa: CASSIAPPTGPGANVLTF; j_gene: TRBJ2-6; len: 18; v_gene: TRBV19; abundance: -; d_gene: TRBD1
CDR3nt: TGTGCCAGCAGCGGACTTGACGGTGAGCAGTTCTTC; CDR3aa: CASSGLDGEQFF; j_gene: TRBJ2-1; len: 12; v_gene: TRBV9; abundance: -; d_gene: -
CDR3nt: TGTGCCAGCAGTTACCCCCGGGCGGGAGACTATGGCTACACCTTC; CDR3aa: CASSYPRAGDYGYTF; j_gene: TRBJ1-2; len: 15; v_gene: TRBV28; abundance: -; d_gene: -
CDR3nt: TGTGCCAGCAGTCCCCTGACAGGGGCAAATCAGCCCCAGCATTTT; CDR3aa: CASSPLTGANQPQHF; j_gene: TRBJ1-5; len: 15; v_gene: TRBV6-5; abundance: -; d_gene: TRBD1
CDR3nt: TGTGCCAGCAGTCCCGGGACAAACTATGGCTACACCTTC; CDR3aa: CASSPGTNYGYTF; j_gene: TRBJ1-2; len: 13; v_gene: TRBV25-1; abundance: -; d_gene: -
CDR3nt: TGTGCCAGCAGCTTCCCCTTCGCAGATTATGGAAACACCATATATTTT; CDR3aa: CASSFPFADYGNTIYF; j_gene: TRBJ1-3; len: 16; v_gene: TRBV7-2; abundance: -; d_gene: -